These T cell receptor beta chains were read from a single sample in a study of blood T cells in healthy people across ages. TCRdb reanalysed the 5' RACE reads using MiXCR and keeps one entry per CDR3 protein. The sample has some 930,000 distinct CDR3 sequences, 25% to 35% seen once. The same sample was also studied in work on T cells of mothers and their children.

The sequencing input was blood. These TCRs come from a woman aged 40 to 55 in good health. Each CDR3 is given with its conserved first and last residue. A D gene is named only where the DNA matches it firmly. Not every row has a clone size; where given, it reads once, few, many or a size class.

v_gene: TRBV20-1
abundance: few
j_gene: TRBJ1-2
d_gene: .
CDR3aa: CSARVQGQDGYTF
CDR3nt: TGCAGTGCTAGGGTCCAGGGGCAGGATGGCTACACCTTC

v_gene: TRBV29-1
abundance: .
j_gene: TRBJ1-1
d_gene: .
CDR3aa: CSVVSSARNTEAFF
CDR3nt: TGCAGCGTTGTGTCGAGTGCCCGGAACACTGAAGCTTTCTTT

v_gene: TRBV11-1
abundance: .
j_gene: TRBJ1-1
d_gene: .
CDR3aa: CASSARVNTEAFF
CDR3nt: TGTGCCAGCAGCGCGCGGGTGAACACTGAAGCTTTCTTT

v_gene: TRBV19
abundance: few
j_gene: TRBJ2-1
d_gene: TRBD2
CDR3aa: CASSTLAGDKNEQFF
CDR3nt: TGTGCCAGTAGTACACTAGCGGGGGATAAAAATGAGCAGTTCTTC

v_gene: TRBV5-1
abundance: many
j_gene: TRBJ2-1
d_gene: .
CDR3aa: CASSAGRGGAYYNEQFF
CDR3nt: TGCGCCAGCAGCGCGGGGAGGGGGGGAGCTTACTACAATGAGCAGTTCTTC

v_gene: TRBV4-3
abundance: few
j_gene: TRBJ1-2
d_gene: .
CDR3aa: CASSQDSGGDGYTF
CDR3nt: TGCGCCAGCAGCCAAGACAGCGGGGGGGATGGCTACACCTTC

v_gene: TRBV12-5
abundance: .
j_gene: TRBJ2-5
d_gene: TRBD1
CDR3aa: CASGLGDRGQETQYF
CDR3nt: TGTGCTAGTGGTCTGGGGGACAGGGGGCAGGAGACCCAGTACTTC

v_gene: TRBV28
abundance: many
j_gene: TRBJ2-5
d_gene: .
CDR3aa: CASGGVVETQYF
CDR3nt: TGTGCCAGCGGCGGGGTGGTAGAGACCCAGTACTTC

v_gene: TRBV28
abundance: few
j_gene: TRBJ2-7
d_gene: TRBD1
CDR3aa: CASSGGTGKSSYEQYF
CDR3nt: TGTGCCAGCAGTGGGGGGACAGGGAAAAGCTCCTACGAGCAGTACTTC

v_gene: TRBV4-3
abundance: .
j_gene: TRBJ2-3
d_gene: .
CDR3aa: CASSQGRGPTDTQYF
CDR3nt: TGCGCCAGCAGCCAAGGGCGGGGACCCACAGATACGCAGTATTTT

v_gene: TRBV11-2
abundance: .
j_gene: TRBJ2-7
d_gene: .
CDR3aa: CASSYSSFLDEQYF
CDR3nt: TGTGCCAGCAGCTACTCCTCTTTCCTAGACGAGCAGTACTTC

v_gene: TRBV28
abundance: .
j_gene: TRBJ2-7
d_gene: TRBD2
CDR3aa: CASSLALAAEQYF
CDR3nt: TGTGCCAGCAGTTTAGCACTAGCGGCTGAGCAGTACTTC

v_gene: TRBV18
abundance: .
j_gene: TRBJ2-5
d_gene: TRBD1
CDR3aa: CASSQQGSRETQYF
CDR3nt: TGTGCCAGCTCTCAACAGGGGAGCAGAGAGACCCAGTACTTC

v_gene: TRBV5-1
abundance: few
j_gene: TRBJ2-5
d_gene: TRBD2
CDR3aa: CASSITSGGRQETQYF
CDR3nt: TGCGCCAGCAGCATTACTAGCGGGGGCAGACAAGAGACCCAGTACTTC

v_gene: TRBV20-1
abundance: .
j_gene: TRBJ2-7
d_gene: .
CDR3aa: CSAPRDYEQYF
CDR3nt: TGCAGTGCGCCGCGGGATTACGAGCAGTACTTC

v_gene: TRBV20-1
abundance: many
j_gene: TRBJ2-5
d_gene: TRBD1
CDR3aa: CSAHRGRRQETQYF
CDR3nt: TGCAGTGCACACAGGGGGCGCCGACAAGAGACCCAGTACTTC

v_gene: TRBV6-2/TRBV6-3
abundance: few
j_gene: TRBJ1-1
d_gene: .
CDR3aa: CASSYSPLTGENTEAFF
CDR3nt: TGTGCCAGCAGTTACTCCCCTCTGACAGGCGAGAACACTGAAGCTTTCTTT

v_gene: TRBV9
abundance: few
j_gene: TRBJ1-3
d_gene: TRBD1
CDR3aa: CASSAYKPDRVGGNTIYF
CDR3nt: TGTGCCAGCAGCGCCTACAAACCGGACAGGGTGGGTGGAAACACCATATATTTT

v_gene: TRBV5-1
abundance: many
j_gene: TRBJ2-7
d_gene: .
CDR3aa: CASSLDQGLGEQYF
CDR3nt: TGCGCCAGCAGCTTGGACCAGGGGCTAGGCGAGCAGTACTTC

v_gene: TRBV7-2
abundance: many
j_gene: TRBJ1-2
d_gene: .
CDR3aa: CASSLEYGMNYGYTF
CDR3nt: TGTGCCAGCAGCTTAGAATACGGGATGAACTATGGCTACACCTTC

v_gene: TRBV29-1
abundance: many
j_gene: TRBJ2-3
d_gene: .
CDR3aa: CSVVADTQYF
CDR3nt: TGCAGCGTTGTGGCAGATACGCAGTATTTT

v_gene: TRBV18
abundance: .
j_gene: TRBJ2-7
d_gene: .
CDR3aa: CASSPPSQGRYEQYF
CDR3nt: TGTGCCAGCTCACCACCCTCCCAGGGGAGATACGAGCAGTACTTC

v_gene: TRBV7-2
abundance: .
j_gene: TRBJ2-1
d_gene: .
CDR3aa: CASSPTASYNEQFF
CDR3nt: TGTGCCAGCAGCCCCACGGCCAGCTACAATGAGCAGTTCTTC

v_gene: TRBV27
abundance: few
j_gene: TRBJ2-5
d_gene: TRBD1
CDR3aa: CASSLSRQGGETQYF
CDR3nt: TGTGCCAGCAGTTTATCCCGACAGGGCGGGGAGACCCAGTACTTC

v_gene: TRBV5-1
abundance: .
j_gene: TRBJ2-2
d_gene: TRBD1
CDR3aa: CASSYRTGGFTGELFF
CDR3nt: TGCGCCAGCAGCTACCGGACAGGGGGCTTCACCGGGGAGCTGTTTTTT

v_gene: TRBV28
abundance: .
j_gene: TRBJ1-2
d_gene: TRBD1
CDR3aa: CASSILTGGGYTF
CDR3nt: TGTGCCAGCAGTATACTGACAGGGGGTGGCTACACCTTC

v_gene: TRBV5-1
abundance: .
j_gene: TRBJ2-1
d_gene: .
CDR3aa: CASSLAVGASFYNEQFF
CDR3nt: TGCGCCAGCAGCTTGGCCGTGGGGGCGAGTTTTTACAATGAGCAGTTCTTC

v_gene: TRBV20-1
abundance: few
j_gene: TRBJ2-3
d_gene: TRBD1
CDR3aa: CSATRQGATDTQYF
CDR3nt: TGCAGTGCTACCCGACAGGGGGCCACAGATACGCAGTATTTT

v_gene: TRBV18
abundance: .
j_gene: TRBJ2-1
d_gene: TRBD2
CDR3aa: CASSPLRTSGFSSYNEQFF
CDR3nt: TGTGCCAGCTCACCATTGAGGACTAGCGGGTTTAGCTCCTACAATGAGCAGTTCTTC

v_gene: TRBV28
abundance: .
j_gene: TRBJ2-1
d_gene: TRBD2
CDR3aa: CASSYGGGAVVQFF
CDR3nt: TGTGCCAGCAGTTATGGGGGGGGAGCTGTTGTGCAGTTCTTC

v_gene: TRBV3-1
abundance: few
j_gene: TRBJ1-2
d_gene: .
CDR3aa: CAGSPTPNSLYGYTF
CDR3nt: TGTGCCGGCAGCCCGACTCCGAACAGTCTATATGGCTACACCTTC

v_gene: TRBV24-1
abundance: many
j_gene: TRBJ2-1
d_gene: .
CDR3aa: CATSQGLGDEQFF
CDR3nt: TGTGCCACCAGCCAGGGTTTAGGGGATGAGCAGTTCTTC

v_gene: TRBV7-9
abundance: few
j_gene: TRBJ2-7
d_gene: .
CDR3aa: CASSPRVSTGSYEQYF
CDR3nt: TGTGCCAGCAGCCCTAGGGTCTCTACAGGGAGCTACGAGCAGTACTTC

v_gene: TRBV11-2
abundance: .
j_gene: TRBJ1-1
d_gene: .
CDR3aa: CASSLHRMPAEAFF
CDR3nt: TGTGCCAGCAGCTTACACAGGATGCCAGCTGAAGCTTTCTTT

v_gene: TRBV12-3/TRBV12-4
abundance: many
j_gene: TRBJ2-3
d_gene: .
CDR3aa: CASGGDAGTDTQYF
CDR3nt: TGTGCCAGTGGAGGGGATGCTGGCACAGATACGCAGTATTTT

v_gene: TRBV7-2
abundance: few
j_gene: TRBJ2-2
d_gene: .
CDR3aa: CASSRGHRTGELFF
CDR3nt: TGTGCCAGCAGCCGAGGACACCGCACCGGGGAGCTGTTTTTT

v_gene: TRBV27
abundance: many
j_gene: TRBJ2-5
d_gene: .
CDR3aa: CASSSPQMETQYF
CDR3nt: TGTGCCAGCAGTTCACCCCAAATGGAGACCCAGTACTTC

v_gene: TRBV14
abundance: .
j_gene: TRBJ2-1
d_gene: .
CDR3aa: CASSQDYTYNEQFF
CDR3nt: TGTGCCAGCAGCCAAGATTACACCTACAATGAGCAGTTCTTC

v_gene: TRBV19
abundance: .
j_gene: TRBJ2-4
d_gene: .
CDR3aa: CASSIRAGALNIQYF
CDR3nt: TGTGCCAGTAGTATACGTGCAGGGGCGTTAAACATTCAGTACTTC